What follows are 8 T cell receptor beta chains derived from one specimen sequenced in a study of blood T cell repertoires in COVID-19. Using immunoSEQ multiplex PCR, the repertoire was profiled, and TCRdb retains in-frame clones only, with some absent. This table has 130,000 to 150,000 clones, approximately 80% appearing once. The sequencing input was peripheral blood. The receptors stem from a woman aged 45-60 years with acute or convalescent COVID-19.

This clone was observed once. This chain joins TRBV14 and TRBJ2-3; a weak D match, TRBD2 (7 bases). Trimming pared 4 bases from V and 7 bases from J, leaving 12 bases between. CDR1 and CDR2 from the germline V gene are SGHDN and FVKESK. The CDR3 spans 13 residues. The CDR3 reads CASSRGGQNTQYF. The DNA of the CDR3 is TGTGCCAGCAGCCGGGGGGGCCAAAATACGCAGTATTTT.

The chain is built from TRBV6-1 and TRBJ1-4; D is possibly TRBD1 (6 bases). V gave up 3 bases and J gave up 13 bases, with 18 bases separating them. CDR3 length: 14 residues. From germline, CDR1 is MNHNS and CDR2 SASEGT. CDR3: CASSDTDSPEGLFF. Here the CDR3 DNA reads TGTGCCAGCAGTGACACGGACAGCCCCGAGGGACTGTTTTTT.

The CDR3 region is CASSPFSDRGGETQYF. The CDR3 coding sequence is TGTGCCAGCAGTCCCTTCTCCGACAGGGGAGGAGAGACCCAGTACTTC. The gene calls are TRBV27 and TRBJ2-5; 8 positions agree with TRBD1. V was pared by 5 bases and J by 4 bases, with 12 bases of the junction left unmatched. The CDR3 consists of 16 residues. CDR1 and CDR2 from the germline V gene are MNHEY and SMNVEV (reference sequence).

The V call is TRBV9, the J call TRBJ1-6; D ambiguous. V was cut by 3 bases and J by 0 bases, with 16 bases left in between. The CDR3 runs 18 residues. Germline CDR1 reads SGDLS; CDR2 reads YYNGEE. The CDR3, as DNA: TGTGCCAGCAGCGGGGGAGGTACCCGGAGCTCCTATAATTCACCCCTCCACTTT. This encodes CASSGGGTRSSYNSPLHF. The full variable domain, its missing parts supplied by reference TRBV9 and TRBJ1-6, is DSGVTQTPKHLITATGQRVTLRCSPRSGDLSVYWYQQSLDQGLQFLIQYYNGEERAKGNILERFSAQQFPDLHSELNLSSLELGDSALYFCASSGGGTRSSYNSPLHFGNGTRLTVT.

Note on this clone: Other DNA sequences from this sample encode an identical CDR3 as well. V and J are TRBV18 and TRBJ2-6; maybe TRBD2 (6 bases). V gave up 0 bases and J gave up 0 bases, with 6 bases separating them. CDR3 length equals 16 residues. Germline V gives CDR1 KGHSH, CDR2 LQKENI. In DNA, the CDR3 is TGTGCCAGCTCACCACCCGGGAGCTCTGGGGCCAACGTCCTGACTTTC. Residues: CASSPPGSSGANVLTF.

In this sample, this clone turned up once. The gene calls are TRBV27 and TRBJ1-5; no clear D gene. The V gene's germline CDR1 is MNHEY and CDR2 SMNVEV (reference sequence). Deletions cut 3 bases from V and 5 bases from J, with 14 bases between. CDR3 length: 15 amino acids. Written as DNA, the CDR3 is TGTGCCAGCAGTTTGGGCAGATCAATCGATCAGCCCCAGCATTTT. Protein sequence: CASSLGRSIDQPQHF.

This chain joins TRBV4-3 and TRBJ1-6; D possibly corresponds to TRBD1 (6 bases). Trimming removed 1 base at V and 7 bases at J, with 11 bases between. Germline loops: CDR1 LGHNA, CDR2 YSLEER. This CDR3 has 15 amino acids. The CDR3 region has the DNA TGCGCCAGCAGCCAAGGTGTAGGGGGAAATTCACCCCTCCACTTT. Translating it yields CASSQGVGGNSPLHF.

This clone was seen more than once but under ten times. The chain links TRBV6-2 or TRBV6-3 to TRBJ1-4, with 12 bases matching TRBD1. Per the germline V gene, CDR1 is MNHEY and CDR2 is SVGEGT. This CDR3 is 16 amino acids long. The junction had 8 bases not matched to a gene; V was cut back by 2 bases and J by 10 bases. The CDR3 loop reads CASSYPTRDRGRKLFF. For the CDR3, the DNA is TGTGCCAGCAGTTACCCGACCCGGGACAGGGGGCGAAAACTGTTTTTT.